A selection of T cell receptor beta chains follows, all from one sample in a study of regulatory T cells in long-lasting Graves disease. One entry per CDR3 protein results from TCRdb running MiXCR on the multiplex PCR reads. Of around 400,000 distinct CDR3 sequences in the sample, roughly a fifth are singletons; the top ten hold approximately 15%. The sequenced sample was peripheral blood mononuclear cells (PBMCs), obtained when the disease was refractory, from a patient treated with antithyroid drugs. The origin of the receptors is a female donor with Graves disease. CDR3s include the opening cysteine and the closing phenylalanine or tryptophan. A D gene is named only where the DNA matches it firmly. Expanded clones are given a class, and other clones once, few, many or no size at all.

J gene,V gene,D gene,clone size,CDR3 DNA,CDR3 protein
TRBJ2-5,TRBV20-1,TRBD2,-,TGCAGTGCTAGGGGGGCAAGCGGGAGGTGGGAGACCCAGTACTTC,CSARGASGRWETQYF
TRBJ2-7,TRBV30,-,-,TGTGCCTGGAATAGACAGAAAACCTACGAGCAGTACTTC,CAWNRQKTYEQYF
TRBJ2-3,TRBV12-3/TRBV12-4,-,-,TGTGCCAGCAGCTTAATCGGGCGGGTCGGAGGGACAGATACGCAGTATTTT,CASSLIGRVGGTDTQYF
TRBJ2-7,TRBV4-1,-,many,TGCGCCAGCAGCCAAGTTCCATCCCCGGACGGATCCTACGAGCAGTACTTC,CASSQVPSPDGSYEQYF
TRBJ2-1,TRBV5-1,TRBD1,-,TGCGCCAGCAGCGATAACAGGGGCGCCCACAATGAGCAGTTCTTC,CASSDNRGAHNEQFF
TRBJ2-7,TRBV20-1,-,many,TGCAGTTTGGGAAGTCCGAGTCGGGAGCAGTACTTC,CSLGSPSREQYF
TRBJ2-5,TRBV7-9,TRBD1,few,TGTGCCAGCAGCTTAACGGGACAGTCAACAGAGACCCAGTACTTC,CASSLTGQSTETQYF
TRBJ2-7,TRBV20-1,-,few,TGCAGTGCTAGATCCCAGGGCGCCTACGAGCAGTACTTC,CSARSQGAYEQYF
TRBJ1-2,TRBV20-1,TRBD1,many,TGCAGTGCTAAGACAGGGAGCTATGGCTACACCTTC,CSAKTGSYGYTF
TRBJ1-3,TRBV7-6,-,few,TGTGCCAGCAGCTGGACGGCGAGCGGCTCTGGAAACACCATATATTTT,CASSWTASGSGNTIYF
TRBJ1-5,TRBV7-9,-,few,TGTGCCAGCAGCTTAGTGGAAGGCTATAGCAATCAGCCCCAGCATTTT,CASSLVEGYSNQPQHF
TRBJ1-3,TRBV2,TRBD1,many,TGTGCCAGCAGTGCTCGGACAGGGTCTGGAAACACCATATATTTT,CASSARTGSGNTIYF
TRBJ2-2,TRBV9,TRBD1,-,TGTGCCAGCAGCTTACGGTCCCGGGACAGAGACACCGGGGAGCTGTTTTTT,CASSLRSRDRDTGELFF
TRBJ1-5,TRBV19,-,few,TGTGCCAGTAACCCGGGTGGGAGCAATCAGCCCCAGCATTTT,CASNPGGSNQPQHF
TRBJ1-5,TRBV19,-,-,TGTGCCAGTAGTATTTCCCCTTCGGGGGGCGGGCAGCCCCAGCATTTT,CASSISPSGGGQPQHF
TRBJ1-1,TRBV27,-,-,TGTGCCAGCAGTCACAACACGAACACTGAAGCTTTCTTT,CASSHNTNTEAFF
TRBJ1-1,TRBV5-1,-,-,TGCGCCAGCAGCTCCGGCTGGGGGTTTGAAGCTTTCTTT,CASSSGWGFEAFF
TRBJ2-1,TRBV9,TRBD2,-,TGTGCCAGCAATCGGGAGGGGAGCGCCTACAATGAGCAGTTCTTC,CASNREGSAYNEQFF
TRBJ2-2,TRBV3-1,-,many,TGTGCCAGCAGCCCCTCCATTCCTGCCGGGGAGCTGTTTTTT,CASSPSIPAGELFF
TRBJ2-3,TRBV27,-,few,TGTGCCAGCAGTTTATCGACAGCAGATACGCAGTATTTT,CASSLSTADTQYF
TRBJ2-5,TRBV28,TRBD2,many,TGTGCCAGCAGTTACCTAGCGGGAGGGGCAGAGACCCAGTACTTC,CASSYLAGGAETQYF
TRBJ1-1,TRBV11-2,TRBD1,many,TGTGCCAGCAGCTTAGGTCGGGGGACAGGGAACACTGAAGCTTTCTTT,CASSLGRGTGNTEAFF
TRBJ2-7,TRBV5-1,TRBD2,few,TGCGCCAGCAGCTTGGGGCTAGCGGGAGACCACGAGCAGTACTTC,CASSLGLAGDHEQYF
TRBJ2-7,TRBV12-3/TRBV12-4,-,-,TGTGCCAGCAGTTTAAAAAAAGAAACGTCCTGGCAGGTTAGCTACGAGCAGTACTTC,CASSLKKETSWQVSYEQYF
TRBJ1-1,TRBV5-1,TRBD1,once,TGCGCCAGCAGCGGTGGGACAGGGGAGAGGAATAAAGCTTTCTTT,CASSGGTGERNKAFF
TRBJ2-7,TRBV2,-,few,TGTGCCAGCGACGAATACGGGACGGGGAGCTCCTACGAGCAGTACTTC,CASDEYGTGSSYEQYF
TRBJ2-2,TRBV12-3/TRBV12-4,TRBD2,many,TGTGCCAGCAGTTTTTGGGCGGGAGATATCTCCAGGGAGCTGTTTTTT,CASSFWAGDISRELFF
TRBJ1-5,TRBV6-2/TRBV6-3,-,few,TGTGCCAGCAGGGGATTTCGGATAAATCAGCCCCAGCATTTT,CASRGFRINQPQHF
TRBJ1-5,TRBV18,-,few,TGTGCCAGCGCAATTAGAGGGGGCAATCAGCCCCAGCATTTT,CASAIRGGNQPQHF
TRBJ2-5,TRBV7-2,TRBD1,many,TGTGCCAGCAGAAAGGGGGCCGAAGAGACCCAGTACTTC,CASRKGAEETQYF
TRBJ2-5,TRBV6-2/TRBV6-3,-,-,TGTGCCAGCAGTGAAAGTGGGCTAGCGAGGGAGACCCAGTACTTC,CASSESGLARETQYF
TRBJ2-7,TRBV10-3,TRBD2,-,TGTGCCATCAGTGGCGAGACTAGCGGGAGGTCCTCCTACGAGCAGTACTTC,CAISGETSGRSSYEQYF
TRBJ2-7,TRBV20-1,TRBD1,-,TGCAGTGCTAGGGGGACAGGGTCTCGGTCGCTTCTGGGGGAGCAGTACTTC,CSARGTGSRSLLGEQYF
TRBJ2-3,TRBV7-9,TRBD1,-,TGTGCCAGTAACTTGGGACAGGGGGTCGATACGCAGTATTTT,CASNLGQGVDTQYF
TRBJ1-1,TRBV18,-,-,TGTGCCAGCTCACCACCGATGAGTACGGGGAACACTGAAGCTTTCTTT,CASSPPMSTGNTEAFF
TRBJ2-2,TRBV2,TRBD1,many,TGTGCCAGCAGTCTAAACGACAGGGCCGCAACCGGGGAGCTGTTTTTT,CASSLNDRAATGELFF
TRBJ2-3,TRBV2,-,-,TGTGCCAGCAGGACCGGGGATACGCAGTATTTT,CASRTGDTQYF